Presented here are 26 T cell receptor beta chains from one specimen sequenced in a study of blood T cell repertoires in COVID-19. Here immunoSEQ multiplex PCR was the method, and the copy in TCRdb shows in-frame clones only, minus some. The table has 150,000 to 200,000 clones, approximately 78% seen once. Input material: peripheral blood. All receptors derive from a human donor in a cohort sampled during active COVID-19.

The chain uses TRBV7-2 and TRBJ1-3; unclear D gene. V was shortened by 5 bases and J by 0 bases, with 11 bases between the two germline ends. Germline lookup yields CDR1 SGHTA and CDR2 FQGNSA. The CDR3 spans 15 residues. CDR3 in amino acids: CASSIRRGSGNTIYF. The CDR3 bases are TGTGCCAGCAGCATCCGACGGGGCTCTGGAAACACCATATATTTT.

The CDR3 region has the DNA TGTGCCAGCAGCGTAGTAGTGGGGGCTATTTACAATGAGCAGTTCTTC. It translates to CASSVVVGAIYNEQFF. The chain combines TRBV9 with TRBJ2-1, with D perhaps TRBD1 (6 bases). The germline V gene encodes CDR1 SGDLS and CDR2 YYNGEE. The CDR3 loop spans 16 amino acids. V was shortened by 0 bases and J by 4 bases, with 14 bases between the two germline ends.

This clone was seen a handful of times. The CDR3 is CASSHDRGRAATNEKLFF. CDR3 DNA: TGCGCCAGCAGCCATGACAGGGGAAGAGCTGCAACTAATGAAAAACTGTTTTTT. V is TRBV4-1 and J is TRBJ1-4; 8 nucleotides match TRBD1. The CDR3 totals 18 residues. CDR1 and CDR2 from the germline V gene are MGHRA and YSYEKL. V shed 3 bases, J shed 0 bases, and the junction held 9 bases outside the gene matches.

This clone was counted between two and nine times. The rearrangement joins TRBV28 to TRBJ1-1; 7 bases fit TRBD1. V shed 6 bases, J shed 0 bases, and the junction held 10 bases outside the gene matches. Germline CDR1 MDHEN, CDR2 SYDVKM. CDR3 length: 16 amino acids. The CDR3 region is CASRTRDRELNTEAFF. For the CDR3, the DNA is TGTGCCAGCAGGACCCGGGACAGAGAATTGAACACTGAAGCTTTCTTT.

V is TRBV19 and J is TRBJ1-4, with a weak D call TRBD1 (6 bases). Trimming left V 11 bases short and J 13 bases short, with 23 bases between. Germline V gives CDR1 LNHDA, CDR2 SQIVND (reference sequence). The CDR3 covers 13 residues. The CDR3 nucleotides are TGTGCCGCCTCAGGGGACCGGCTTGAAGGACTGTTTTTT. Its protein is CAASGDRLEGLFF. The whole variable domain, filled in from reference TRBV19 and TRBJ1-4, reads DGGITQSPKYLFRKEGQNVTLSCEQNLNHDAMYWYRQDPGQGLRLIYYSQIVNDFQKGDIAEGYSVSREKKESFPLTVTSAQKNPTAFYLCAASGDRLEGLFFGSGTQLSVL.

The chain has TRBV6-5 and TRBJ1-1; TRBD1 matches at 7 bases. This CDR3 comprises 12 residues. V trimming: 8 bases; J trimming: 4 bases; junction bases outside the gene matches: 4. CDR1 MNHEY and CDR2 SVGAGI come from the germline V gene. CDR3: CASRQGTTEAFF. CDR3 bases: TGTGCCAGCCGACAGGGTACCACTGAAGCTTTCTTT.

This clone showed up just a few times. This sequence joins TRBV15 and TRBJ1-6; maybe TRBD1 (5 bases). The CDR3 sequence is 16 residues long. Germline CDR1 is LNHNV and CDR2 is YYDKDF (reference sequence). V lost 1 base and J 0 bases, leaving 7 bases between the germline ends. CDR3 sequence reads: CATSRGRDSYNSPLHF. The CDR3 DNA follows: TGTGCCACCAGCAGAGGCAGGGACTCCTATAATTCACCCCTCCACTTT.

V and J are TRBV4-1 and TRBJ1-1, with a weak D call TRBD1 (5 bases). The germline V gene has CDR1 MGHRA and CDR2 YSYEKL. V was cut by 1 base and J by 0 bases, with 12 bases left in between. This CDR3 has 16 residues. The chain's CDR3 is CASSQVGGVVNTEAFF. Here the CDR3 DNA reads TGCGCCAGCAGCCAAGTGGGAGGGGTAGTGAACACTGAAGCTTTCTTT.

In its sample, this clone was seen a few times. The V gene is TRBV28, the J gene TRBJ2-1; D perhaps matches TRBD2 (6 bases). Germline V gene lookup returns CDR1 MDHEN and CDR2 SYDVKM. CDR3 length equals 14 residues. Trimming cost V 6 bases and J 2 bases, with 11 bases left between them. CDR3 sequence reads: CASSPGDAYNEQFF. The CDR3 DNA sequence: TGTGCCAGCAGCCCGGGGGACGCCTACAATGAGCAGTTCTTC.

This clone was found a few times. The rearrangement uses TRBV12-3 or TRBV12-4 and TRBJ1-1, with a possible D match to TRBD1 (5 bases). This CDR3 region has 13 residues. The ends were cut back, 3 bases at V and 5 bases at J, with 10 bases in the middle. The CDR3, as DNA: TGTGCCAGCAGTTTGCAGGGTGGAACTGAAGCTTTCTTT. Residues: CASSLQGGTEAFF.

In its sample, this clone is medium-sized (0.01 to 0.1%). The CDR3 reads CASSELQGVNTEAFF. The CDR3 DNA reads as TGTGCCAGCAGTGAACTCCAGGGGGTGAACACTGAAGCTTTCTTT. The V and J genes are TRBV6-1 and TRBJ1-1, with 7 bases matching TRBD1. Germline CDR1 is MNHNS and CDR2 is SASEGT. V gave up 2 bases and J gave up 0 bases; unmatched junction bases: 3. This CDR3 is 15 amino acids long.

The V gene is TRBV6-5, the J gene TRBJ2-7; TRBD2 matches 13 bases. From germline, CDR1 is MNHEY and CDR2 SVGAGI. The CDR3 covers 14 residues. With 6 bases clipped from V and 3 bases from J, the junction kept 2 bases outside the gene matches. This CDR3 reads CASRRLAGGYEQYF. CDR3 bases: TGTGCCAGCAGAAGACTAGCGGGAGGCTACGAGCAGTACTTC.

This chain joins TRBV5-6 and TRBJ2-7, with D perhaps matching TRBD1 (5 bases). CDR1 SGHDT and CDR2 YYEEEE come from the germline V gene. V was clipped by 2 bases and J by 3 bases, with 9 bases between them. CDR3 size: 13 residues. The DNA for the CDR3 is TGTGCCAGCAGCTTAGAGACAGTCTACGAGCAGTACTTC. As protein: CASSLETVYEQYF. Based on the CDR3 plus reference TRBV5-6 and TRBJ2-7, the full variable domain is DAGVTQSPTHLIKTRGQQVTLRCSPKSGHDTVSWYQQALGQGPQFIFQYYEEEERQRGNFPDRFSGHQFPNYSSELNVNALLLGDSALYLCASSLETVYEQYFGPGTRLTVT.

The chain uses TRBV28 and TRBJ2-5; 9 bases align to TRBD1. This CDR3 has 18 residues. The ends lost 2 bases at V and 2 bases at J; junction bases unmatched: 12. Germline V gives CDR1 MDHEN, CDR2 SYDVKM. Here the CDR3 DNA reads TGTGCCAGCAGTTTAGACCGGGACAGGGTCGTATTTCAAGAGACCCAGTACTTC. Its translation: CASSLDRDRVVFQETQYF.

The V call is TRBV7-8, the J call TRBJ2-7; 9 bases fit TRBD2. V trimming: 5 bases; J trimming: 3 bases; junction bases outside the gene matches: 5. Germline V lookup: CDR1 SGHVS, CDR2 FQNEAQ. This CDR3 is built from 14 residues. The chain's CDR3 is CASSPQRGDYEQYF. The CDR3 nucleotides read TGTGCCAGCAGCCCACAGCGGGGGGACTACGAGCAGTACTTC.

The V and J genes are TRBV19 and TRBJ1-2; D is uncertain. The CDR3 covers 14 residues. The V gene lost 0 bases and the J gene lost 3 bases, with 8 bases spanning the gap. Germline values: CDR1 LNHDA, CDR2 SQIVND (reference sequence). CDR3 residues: CASSIESGDYGYTF. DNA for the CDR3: TGTGCCAGTAGTATAGAATCCGGTGACTATGGCTACACCTTC.

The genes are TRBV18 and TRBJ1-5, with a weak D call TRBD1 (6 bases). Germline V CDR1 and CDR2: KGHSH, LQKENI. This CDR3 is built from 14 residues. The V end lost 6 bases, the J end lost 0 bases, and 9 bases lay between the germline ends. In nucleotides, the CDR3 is TGTGCCAGCTCGGACAGTAATAGCAATCAGCCCCAGCATTTT. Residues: CASSDSNSNQPQHF.

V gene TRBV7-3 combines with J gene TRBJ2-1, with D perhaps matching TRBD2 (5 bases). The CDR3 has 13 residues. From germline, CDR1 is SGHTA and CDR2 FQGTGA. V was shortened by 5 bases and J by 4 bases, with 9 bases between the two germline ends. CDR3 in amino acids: CASSQDSYNEQFF. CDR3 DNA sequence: TGTGCCAGCAGCCAGGACTCTTACAATGAGCAGTTCTTC.

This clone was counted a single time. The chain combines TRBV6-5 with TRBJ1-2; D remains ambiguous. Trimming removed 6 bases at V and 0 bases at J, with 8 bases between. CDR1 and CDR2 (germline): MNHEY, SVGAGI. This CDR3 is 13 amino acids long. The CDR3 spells CASSERTNYGYTF. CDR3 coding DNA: TGTGCCAGCAGCGAGCGGACTAACTATGGCTACACCTTC.

The CDR3 protein is CASSPSRQGAGSPLHF. The CDR3, as DNA: TGTGCCAGCTCACCCTCGAGACAGGGAGCGGGTTCACCCCTCCACTTT. This chain joins TRBV18 and TRBJ1-6; 7 nucleotides align to TRBD1. CDR1 is KGHSH and CDR2 is LQKENI in the germline V gene. The CDR3 contains 16 residues. Unmatched junction bases numbered 11, after V lost 3 bases and J lost 9 bases. The variable domain in full, completed from reference TRBV18 and TRBJ1-6, reads NAGVMQNPRHLVRRRGQEARLRCSPMKGHSHVYWYRQLPEEGLKFMVYLQKENIIDESGMPKERFSAEFPKEGPSILRIQQVVRGDSAAYFCASSPSRQGAGSPLHFGNGTRLTVT.

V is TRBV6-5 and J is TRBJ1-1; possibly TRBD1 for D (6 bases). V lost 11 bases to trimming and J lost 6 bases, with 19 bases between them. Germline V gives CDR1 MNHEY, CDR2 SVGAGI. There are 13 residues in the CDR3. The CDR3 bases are TGTGCCGGAACGGGACACCAAAAGGCTGAAGCTTTCTTT. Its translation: CAGTGHQKAEAFF.

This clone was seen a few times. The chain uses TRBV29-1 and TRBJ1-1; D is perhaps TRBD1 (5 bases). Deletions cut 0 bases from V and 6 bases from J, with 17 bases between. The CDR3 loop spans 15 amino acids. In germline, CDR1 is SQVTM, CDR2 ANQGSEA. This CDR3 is CSVEDLRVGGAEAFF. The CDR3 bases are TGCAGCGTTGAAGATCTTAGGGTTGGGGGGGCTGAAGCTTTCTTT.

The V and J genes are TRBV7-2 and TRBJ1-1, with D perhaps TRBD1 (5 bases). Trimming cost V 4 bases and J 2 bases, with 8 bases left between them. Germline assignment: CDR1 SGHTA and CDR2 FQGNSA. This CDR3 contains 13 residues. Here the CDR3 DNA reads TGTGCCAGCAGCTCAGGACAAAACACTGAAGCTTTCTTT. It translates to CASSSGQNTEAFF. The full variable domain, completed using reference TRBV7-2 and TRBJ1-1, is GAGVSQSPSNKVTEKGKDVELRCDPISGHTALYWYRQSLGQGLEFLIYFQGNSAPDKSGLPSDRFSAERTGGSVSTLTIQRTQQEDSAVYLCASSSGQNTEAFFGQGTRLTVV.

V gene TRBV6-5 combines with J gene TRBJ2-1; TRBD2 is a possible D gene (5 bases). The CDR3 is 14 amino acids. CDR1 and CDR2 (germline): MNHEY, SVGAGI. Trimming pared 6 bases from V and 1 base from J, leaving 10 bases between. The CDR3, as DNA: TGTGCCAGCAGGAGGGCCGGATCCTACAATGAGCAGTTCTTC. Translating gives CASRRAGSYNEQFF.

In DNA form, the CDR3 reads TGTGCCAGCAGCGCTCGAGAGGGGACTAGCGGAACTAGCACAGATACGCAGTATTTT. Amino acid sequence: CASSAREGTSGTSTDTQYF. The gene calls are TRBV9 and TRBJ2-3; TRBD2 matches 11 bases. CDR1 SGDLS and CDR2 YYNGEE come from the germline V gene. Losses at the gene ends were 3 bases for V and 0 bases for J; bases not matched to a gene: 12. The CDR3 is made up of 19 amino acids.

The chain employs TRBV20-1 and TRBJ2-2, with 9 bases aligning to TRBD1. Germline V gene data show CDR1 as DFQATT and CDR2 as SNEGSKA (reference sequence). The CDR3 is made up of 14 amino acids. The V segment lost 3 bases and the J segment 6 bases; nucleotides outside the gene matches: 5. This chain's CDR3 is CSASKDRGPGELFF. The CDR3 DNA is TGCAGTGCTAGTAAGGACAGGGGCCCCGGGGAGCTGTTTTTT.